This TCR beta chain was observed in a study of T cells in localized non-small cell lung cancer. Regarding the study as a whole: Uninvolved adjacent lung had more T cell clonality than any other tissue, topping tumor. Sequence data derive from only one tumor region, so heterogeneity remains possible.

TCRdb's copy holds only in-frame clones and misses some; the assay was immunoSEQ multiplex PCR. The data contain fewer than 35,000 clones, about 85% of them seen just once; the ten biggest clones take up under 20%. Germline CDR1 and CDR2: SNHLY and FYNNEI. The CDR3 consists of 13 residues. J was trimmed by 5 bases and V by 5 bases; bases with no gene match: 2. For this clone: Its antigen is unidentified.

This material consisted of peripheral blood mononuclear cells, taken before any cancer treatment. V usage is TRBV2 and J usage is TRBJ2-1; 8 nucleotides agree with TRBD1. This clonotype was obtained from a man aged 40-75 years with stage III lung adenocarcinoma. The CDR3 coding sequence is TGTGCCAGCAGTCGGGACAGGAACAATGAGCAGTTCTTC. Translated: CASSRDRNNEQFF.